This TCR beta chain originates from a study of T cell responses to AZD1222 COVID-19 vaccine. This CDR3 contains 13 residues. Germline V CDR1 and CDR2: SQVTM, ANQGSEA. The ends lost 6 bases at V and 5 bases at J; junction bases unmatched: 8. The assay was immunoSEQ multiplex PCR, and TCRdb's table has in-frame clones only and misses some. The data hold roughly 140,000 clones, with around nine tenths observed a single time. This TCR was sampled from an adult in good health. The rearrangement links TRBV29-1 to TRBJ2-5; 8 nucleotides match TRBD2. This specimen was peripheral blood, taken on day 0 of AZD1222 vaccination. The CDR3 is CSVAGGGGETQYF. CDR3 DNA sequence: TGCAGCGTGGCGGGGGGAGGTGGGGAGACCCAGTACTTC.